This TCR beta chain was sequenced in a study of human T cells and chemical hapten exposure. Time point indicated: pre-sensitization, week 0. The treatment here: therapeutic diphenylcyclopropenone sensitization with weekly scalp DPC. TCRdb independently ran MiXCR on the RACE reads; one entry per CDR3 protein. Altogether roughly 40,000 distinct CDR3 sequences are present, about 10% being singletons, with the ten largest covering approximately 6.2%. With 4 bases removed from V and 7 bases from J, the gap between germline ends came to 11 bases. The CDR3 is made up of 14 amino acids. Germline assignment: CDR1 SGHVS and CDR2 FQNEAQ. This clonotype occurred many times.

The sample here was whole blood, taken in connection with sensitization to the hapten diphenylcyclopropenone (DPC). J is TRBJ1-6 and V is TRBV7-8; the D gene is possibly TRBD1 (5 bases). This TCR derives from a man between 25 and 39 years old with alopecia areata. Some clones in this sample may be carry-over from other donors' samples. The DNA for the CDR3 is TGTGCCAGCAGCTCCCGGGACCTAAATTCACCCCTCCACTTT. This encodes CASSSRDLNSPLHF.